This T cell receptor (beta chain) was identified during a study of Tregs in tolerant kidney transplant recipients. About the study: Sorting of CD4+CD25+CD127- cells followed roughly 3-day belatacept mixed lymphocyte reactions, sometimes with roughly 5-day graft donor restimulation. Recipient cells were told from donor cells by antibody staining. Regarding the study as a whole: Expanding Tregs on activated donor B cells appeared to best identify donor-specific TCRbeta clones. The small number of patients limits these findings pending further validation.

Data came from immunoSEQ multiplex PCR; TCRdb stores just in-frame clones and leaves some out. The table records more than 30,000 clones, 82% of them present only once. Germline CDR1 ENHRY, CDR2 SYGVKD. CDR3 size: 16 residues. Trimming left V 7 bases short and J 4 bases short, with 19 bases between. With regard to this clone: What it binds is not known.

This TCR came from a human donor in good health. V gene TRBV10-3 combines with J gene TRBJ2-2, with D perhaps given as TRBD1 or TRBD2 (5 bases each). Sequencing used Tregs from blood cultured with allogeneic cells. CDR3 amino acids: CAINQRGESGTGELFF. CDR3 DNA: TGTGCCATCAACCAGAGAGGGGAGTCGGGCACCGGGGAGCTGTTTTTT.